This TCR beta chain was recovered during a study of CXCR3-negative and CXCR3-positive naive CD8 T cells (dated by TCRdb to between 2018 and 2021). At the level of the whole study: In total, 130 million to 150 million TRB reads were obtained, or roughly 1.5 +/- 0.3 million reads per library. Data from some twelve donors, pooled across two independent experiments, went into the diversity and physicochemical repertoire analyses. Naive subsets from 5 or 6 donors and memory cells from 3 donors were included in the TRBV-TRBJ cluster analysis.

Each CD8+ T cell subset was flow-sorted in triplicate, with roughly 330,000 cells per subset placed directly into RLT lysis buffer. Peripheral blood mononuclear cells were isolated from buffy coats by standard density gradient centrifugation. An RNeasy Mini Kit was used to extract total RNA from the sorted cells. Sequencer: NextSeq 550. The Human TCR Profiling Kit (MiLaboratory) was used to make UMI-labeled 5' RACE TRB cDNA libraries. The full amount of extracted RNA was used for cDNA synthesis, and the full amount of resulting cDNA was used for PCR amplification. Libraries were prepared in parallel with an identical number of PCR cycles. On the authors' methods: With a requirement of at least two reads per UMI, MIGEC and MiXCR extracted about 57,000 +/- 9,900 unique UMI-labeled TRB cDNA molecules per library. Each library averaged roughly 36,000 +/- 9,600 functional in-frame TRB CDR3 nucleotide clonotypes without stop codons. After downsampling to 5000 UMI-labeled TRB molecules per sample, diversity metrics such as normalized Shannon-Wiener and Chao1 were calculated in VDJtools. For the central five CDR3 residues, VDJtools calculated physicochemical properties weighted by clonotype size, namely interaction energy, strength, volume and Kidera factor 4. TCRdb reprocessed the sequencing reads and holds a single record per CDR3 protein sequence, with no DNA. TCRdb, rather than the study authors, made the V and J calls. The sample's clone listing holds about 43,000 distinct CDR3 sequences. The ten most abundant clones make up 9.5% to 12% of the sample.

A word on this clonotype: It lacks a known antigen.

Overall results and qualifications from the work: CXCR3 expression partially decreased after cryopreservation, so most assays used freshly isolated PBMCs. Surface CD5, linked to self-reactivity in mice, was comparable between naive subsets; TCR interaction strength was therefore also inferred from TRB CDR3 physicochemical properties. Repertoire diversity was comparably high in both naive subsets but much lower in memory CD8+ T cells. Within the same donor, TRBV-TRBJ usage looked similar between naive CXCR3-negative and CXCR3-positive cells, but memory cells had distinct patterns.

The CDR3, cysteine through phenylalanine, is 13 amino acids long. DNA for this receptor is not on file. The germline V gene supplies CDR1 SGHRS and CDR2 YFSETQ. Recombination connected TRBV5-1 to TRBJ2-1. This sequence originates from a human donor in good health. Some clones in this sample may be carry-over from other donors' samples. Sequencing input: memory CD8+ T cells from blood. The cell subset or site label of this sample denotes: conventional CD8+ memory T cells (TMEM), sorted as controls. The CDR3 has the sequence CASSLTRTDEQFF.